This T cell receptor beta chain came from a study of blood T cell repertoires in COVID-19. The wider study: Nucleic acid was either cDNA or gDNA, and it came from T cells, B-cell-depleted T cells, or PBMCs.

The CDR3 runs to 13 residues. The germline CDR1 and CDR2 sequences are LNHDA and SQIVND (reference sequence). The V end lost 5 bases, the J end lost 10 bases, and 15 bases lay between the germline ends. Repertoires were generated with immunoSEQ multiplex PCR, while TCRdb's copy carries only in-frame clones and drops some. This sample yields about 180,000 clones, of which roughly 88% are seen a single time; about 9.7% belongs to the top ten. Assignments of participants to cohorts depended upon their own reported clinical history. The recovered donors of Cohort 3 showed two negative PCRs, clearance, or symptom resolution.

This TCR came from a young woman who had recovered from COVID-19. The chain links TRBV19 to TRBJ2-1; a possible D gene is TRBD1 (6 bases). Sequencing was done on a sample of PBMCs or T cells enriched from blood (not recorded which). The CDR3 protein is CASSATRGEEQFF. CDR3 nucleotide sequence: TGTGCCAGTAGTGCGACCAGGGGAGAAGAGCAGTTCTTC.